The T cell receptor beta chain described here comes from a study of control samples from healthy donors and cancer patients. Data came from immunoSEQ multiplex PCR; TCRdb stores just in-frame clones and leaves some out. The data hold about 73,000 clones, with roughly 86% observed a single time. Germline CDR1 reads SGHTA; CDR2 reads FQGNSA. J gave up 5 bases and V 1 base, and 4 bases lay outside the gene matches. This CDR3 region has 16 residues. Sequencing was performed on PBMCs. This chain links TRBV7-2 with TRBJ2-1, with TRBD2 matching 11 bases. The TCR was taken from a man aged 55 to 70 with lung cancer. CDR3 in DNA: TGTGCCAGCAGCTTAGGTCTAGCGGGGGGTGACAATGAGCAGTTCTTC. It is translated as CASSLGLAGGDNEQFF.